These 4 T cell receptor beta chains were all obtained from the same sample, sequenced in a study of blood T cell repertoires in COVID-19. Sequenced by immunoSEQ multiplex PCR; TCRdb stores in-frame clones only, minus some. This table holds 280,000 or so clones, 88% found once. The sequencing input was peripheral blood. The receptor set was obtained from a woman aged 25-40 years who had recovered from COVID-19.

The gene calls are TRBV18 and TRBJ1-3, with D uncertain. CDR3 length: 16 residues. Trimming cost V 3 bases and J 3 bases, with 15 bases left between them. CDR1 is KGHSH and CDR2 is LQKENI in the germline V gene. CDR3 protein: CASSPGPGRHGNTIYF. The CDR3 DNA is TGTGCCAGCTCACCGGGCCCTGGCAGGCATGGAAACACCATATATTTT.

The chain uses TRBV4-1 and TRBJ2-2, with D possibly TRBD2 on 6 matching bases. V dropped 1 base and J dropped 0 bases, with 12 bases sitting between them. This CDR3 is 17 amino acids long. Germline CDR1 is MGHRA and CDR2 is YSYEKL. CDR3 bases: TGCGCCAGCAGCCAAGCTGTGCGGGGTGCGAACACCGGGGAGCTGTTTTTT. Translating gives CASSQAVRGANTGELFF.

The chain carries TRBV7-8 and TRBJ1-1, with 7 bases matching TRBD1. CDR1 and CDR2 from the germline V gene are SGHVS and FQNEAQ. The CDR3 totals 17 residues. V trimming: 6 bases; J trimming: 1 base; junction bases outside the gene matches: 14. CDR3 in DNA: TGTGCCAGCAGTTGGGGGAGGATAGGGGGCAGGAACACTGAAGCTTTCTTT. Translated, it gives CASSWGRIGGRNTEAFF.

This chain links TRBV28 with TRBJ1-5; D not resolved. CDR3 length: 14 residues. The V end was cut by 7 bases, the J end by 6 bases, with 16 bases between. Germline V gene sequence: CDR1 MDHEN, CDR2 SYDVKM. The CDR3 spells CASTHPPPGQPQHF. The CDR3 nucleotides are TGTGCCAGCACCCACCCCCCACCCGGTCAGCCCCAGCATTTT. Looking up the rest from reference TRBV28 and TRBJ1-5 gives the full variable domain: DVKVTQSSRYLVKRTGEKVFLECVQDMDHENMFWYRQDPGLGLRLIYFSYDVKMKEKGDIPEGYSVSREKKERFSLILESASTNQTSMYLCASTHPPPGQPQHFGDGTRLSIL.